A selection of T cell receptor beta chains follows, all from one sample in a study of patients and donors after allogeneic stem cell transplantation. One entry per CDR3 protein results from TCRdb running MiXCR on the RT-PCR reads. The data show about a million distinct CDR3 sequences, more than 15% seen once. Sequences were obtained from blood, either unsorted or a sorted T cell fraction (not recorded which). These receptors all come from a human donor who was either an allogeneic HSCT recipient or a stem cell or donor lymphocyte infusion donor (not recorded which). It is not recorded whose cells these are; they may come from a transplant donor. Both conserved end residues are part of each CDR3. A D gene is named only where the DNA matches it firmly. Only part of the rows carry a size: once, few, many, or a class if the clone is expanded.

CDR3 length,J gene,D gene,clone size,V gene,CDR3 protein,CDR3 DNA
14,TRBJ1-4,TRBD1,few,TRBV7-9,CASRTGTENEKLFF,TGTGCCAGCAGAACCGGGACAGAAAACGAAAAACTGTTTTTT
16,TRBJ2-1,TRBD2,few,TRBV19,CASSVLSAGGHNEQFF,TGTGCCAGTAGTGTTTTATCGGCGGGAGGCCACAATGAGCAGTTCTTC
15,TRBJ2-5,-,-,TRBV18,CASSPPRGGSQTQYF,TGTGCCAGCTCACCACCGCGAGGGGGAAGTCAGACCCAGTACTTC
19,TRBJ2-7,TRBD1,-,TRBV12-3/TRBV12-4,CASSPPRQGVGIGSYEQYF,TGTGCCAGCAGTCCTCCGAGACAGGGGGTCGGTATAGGTTCGTACGAGCAGTACTTC
13,TRBJ2-3,TRBD1,-,TRBV29-1,CSVGTGETDTQYF,TGCAGCGTCGGGACAGGGGAAACAGATACGCAGTATTTT
13,TRBJ1-5,-,-,TRBV2,CASSAQVNQPQHF,TGTGCCAGCAGTGCACAGGTCAATCAGCCCCAGCATTTT
17,TRBJ2-3,TRBD2,-,TRBV7-2,CASSSSRLAGLLLTQYF,TGTGCCAGCAGCTCGTCGCGGCTAGCGGGGCTACTTCTTACGCAGTATTTT
13,TRBJ2-5,-,few,TRBV20-1,CSARVGSGETQYF,TGCAGTGCTAGAGTCGGGAGTGGAGAGACCCAGTACTTC
14,TRBJ2-7,-,many,TRBV5-5,CASSSLDSPYEQYF,TGTGCCAGCAGCTCACTAGACAGTCCCTACGAGCAGTACTTC
13,TRBJ2-3,-,few,TRBV25-1,CASRMRGGDTQYF,TGTGCCAGCAGGATGCGGGGCGGAGATACGCAGTATTTT
13,TRBJ1-1,-,-,TRBV10-3,CAITPDRNTEAFF,TGTGCCATCACTCCGGACAGGAACACTGAAGCTTTCTTT
16,TRBJ1-3,-,few,TRBV7-9,CASSLTGTVSGNTIYF,TGTGCCAGCAGCTTAACCGGGACCGTGTCTGGAAACACCATATATTTT
16,TRBJ2-5,TRBD2,few,TRBV12-3/TRBV12-4,CASSPHSGGAKETQYF,TGTGCCAGCAGTCCCCATAGCGGGGGGGCCAAAGAGACCCAGTACTTC
14,TRBJ2-1,-,few,TRBV9,CASSVYWTTNEQFF,TGTGCCAGCAGCGTATATTGGACCACTAATGAGCAGTTCTTC
15,TRBJ2-2,TRBD2,-,TRBV20-1,CSARDRGGNTGELFF,TGCAGTGCTAGAGATCGCGGGGGGAACACCGGGGAGCTGTTTTTT
16,TRBJ2-2,TRBD2,-,TRBV20-1,CSASPSGAPNTGELFF,TGCAGTGCTAGCCCTAGCGGGGCACCGAACACCGGGGAGCTGTTTTTT
15,TRBJ2-5,TRBD2,many,TRBV20-1,CSARDTPSGQETQYF,TGCAGTGCTAGAGATACCCCTAGCGGACAAGAGACCCAGTACTTC
15,TRBJ1-2,-,many,TRBV7-2,CASSSPRPRGYGYTF,TGTGCCAGCAGCTCCCCCAGGCCACGGGGCTATGGCTACACCTTC
17,TRBJ2-3,TRBD2,-,TRBV6-2/TRBV6-3,CASSYLVGTSATDTQYF,TGTGCCAGCAGTTACTTGGTCGGGACTAGCGCCACAGATACGCAGTATTTT
15,TRBJ1-5,-,-,TRBV10-3,CAISDRSWGNQPQHF,TGTGCCATCAGTGACAGGTCGTGGGGAAATCAGCCCCAGCATTTT
11,TRBJ1-2,-,few,TRBV24-1,CATSDIYGYTF,TGTGCCACCAGTGATATCTATGGCTACACCTTC
16,TRBJ2-7,TRBD1,-,TRBV4-2,CASSQTQGQKAYEQYF,TGTGCCAGCAGCCAGACCCAGGGACAGAAGGCCTACGAGCAGTACTTC
16,TRBJ2-5,-,-,TRBV7-6,CASSIVLPGTPETQYF,TGTGCCAGCAGCATAGTGTTACCGGGAACACCAGAGACCCAGTACTTC
12,TRBJ2-1,-,few,TRBV2,CASSAENNEQFF,TGTGCCAGCAGTGCCGAGAACAATGAGCAGTTCTTC
13,TRBJ2-1,-,-,TRBV25-1,CASSVQGNNEQFF,TGTGCCAGCAGTGTCCAGGGCAACAATGAGCAGTTCTTC
15,TRBJ2-7,TRBD2,-,TRBV2,CASRLPGTSVYEQYF,TGTGCCAGCAGGCTACCCGGGACTAGCGTCTACGAGCAGTACTTC
14,TRBJ1-1,-,-,TRBV10-2,CASRDGQLNTEAFF,TGCGCCAGCAGGGACGGACAGCTGAACACTGAAGCTTTCTTT
13,TRBJ1-4,-,many,TRBV7-2,CASSSRLREKLFF,TGTGCCAGCAGCTCAAGGCTCCGTGAAAAACTGTTTTTT
15,TRBJ1-3,-,many,TRBV4-3,CASSQDRLSGNTIYF,TGCGCCAGCAGCCAAGATCGTCTCTCTGGAAACACCATATATTTT
15,TRBJ2-1,TRBD2,few,TRBV15,CATAAAGFAYNEQFF,TGTGCCACCGCCGCAGCGGGATTCGCCTACAATGAGCAGTTCTTC
12,TRBJ1-2,-,-,TRBV7-2,CASSLRLNGYTF,TGTGCCAGCAGCTTAAGGTTAAACGGCTACACCTTC
16,TRBJ2-1,TRBD2,-,TRBV12-3/TRBV12-4,CASSPGTSGGAHEQFF,TGTGCCAGCAGTCCCGGGACTAGCGGGGGGGCACACGAGCAGTTCTTC
14,TRBJ1-1,-,few,TRBV6-5,CASSYPGSYTEAFF,TGTGCCAGCAGTTACCCGGGGAGTTACACTGAAGCTTTCTTT
16,TRBJ2-1,-,-,TRBV4-1,CASSRGGTRLVNEQFF,TGCGCCAGCAGCCGTGGCGGGACGCGGTTGGTCAATGAGCAGTTCTTC
14,TRBJ2-1,-,few,TRBV12-3/TRBV12-4,CASSESTGRHEQFF,TGTGCCAGTAGCGAATCGACTGGGCGGCATGAGCAGTTCTTC
20,TRBJ2-2,TRBD1,few,TRBV15,CATSGTLRTGGLANTGELFF,TGTGCCACCAGCGGAACTCTCAGGACAGGGGGCTTAGCGAACACCGGGGAGCTGTTTTTT
14,TRBJ1-6,TRBD1,few,TRBV12-3/TRBV12-4,CASSLIGGNSPLHF,TGTGCCAGCAGTTTAATAGGGGGCAATTCACCCCTCCACTTT
15,TRBJ2-1,TRBD2,few,TRBV18,CASSRRLAQLNEQFF,TGTGCCAGCTCTCGAAGACTAGCGCAGTTGAATGAGCAGTTCTTC
15,TRBJ1-1,-,few,TRBV4-1,CASRVIGGRNTEAFF,TGCGCCAGCAGGGTCATCGGAGGAAGGAACACTGAAGCTTTCTTT
14,TRBJ2-1,-,-,TRBV12-3/TRBV12-4,CASSFRQPYNEQFF,TGTGCCAGCAGTTTTCGACAGCCTTACAATGAGCAGTTCTTC
13,TRBJ1-1,-,few,TRBV20-1,CSARVSRFTEAFF,TGCAGTGCCCGGGTGTCCCGCTTCACTGAAGCTTTCTTT
12,TRBJ1-2,-,-,TRBV6-5,CASLRWGHGYTF,TGTGCCAGCCTGCGGTGGGGACACGGCTACACCTTC
17,TRBJ2-3,-,few,TRBV6-1,CASIRSLAGEIADTQYF,TGTGCCAGCATACGGTCTCTGGCAGGCGAAATTGCTGATACGCAGTATTTT
14,TRBJ2-7,TRBD1,few,TRBV5-1,CASSLGDRENEQYF,TGCGCCAGCAGCTTGGGGGACAGGGAGAACGAGCAGTACTTC
13,TRBJ1-2,-,many,TRBV4-1,CASSQAGDYGYTF,TGCGCCAGCAGCCAAGCAGGGGACTATGGCTACACCTTC
20,TRBJ2-7,TRBD2,-,TRBV11-1,CASSSSTGLAGGRSSYEQYF,TGTGCCAGCAGCTCCTCAACGGGACTAGCGGGAGGAAGGTCTTCCTACGAGCAGTACTTC